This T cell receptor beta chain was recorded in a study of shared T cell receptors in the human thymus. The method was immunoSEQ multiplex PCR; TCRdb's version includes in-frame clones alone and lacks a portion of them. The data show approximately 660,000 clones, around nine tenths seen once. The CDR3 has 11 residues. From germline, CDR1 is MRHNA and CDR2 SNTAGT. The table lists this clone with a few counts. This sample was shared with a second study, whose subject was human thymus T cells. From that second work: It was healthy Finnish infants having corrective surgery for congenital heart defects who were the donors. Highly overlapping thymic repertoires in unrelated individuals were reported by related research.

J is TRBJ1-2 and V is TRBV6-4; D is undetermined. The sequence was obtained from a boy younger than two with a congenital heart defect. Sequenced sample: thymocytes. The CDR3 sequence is CASRDGIGYTF. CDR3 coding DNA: TGTGCGAGCCGCGACGGGATTGGCTACACCTTC.